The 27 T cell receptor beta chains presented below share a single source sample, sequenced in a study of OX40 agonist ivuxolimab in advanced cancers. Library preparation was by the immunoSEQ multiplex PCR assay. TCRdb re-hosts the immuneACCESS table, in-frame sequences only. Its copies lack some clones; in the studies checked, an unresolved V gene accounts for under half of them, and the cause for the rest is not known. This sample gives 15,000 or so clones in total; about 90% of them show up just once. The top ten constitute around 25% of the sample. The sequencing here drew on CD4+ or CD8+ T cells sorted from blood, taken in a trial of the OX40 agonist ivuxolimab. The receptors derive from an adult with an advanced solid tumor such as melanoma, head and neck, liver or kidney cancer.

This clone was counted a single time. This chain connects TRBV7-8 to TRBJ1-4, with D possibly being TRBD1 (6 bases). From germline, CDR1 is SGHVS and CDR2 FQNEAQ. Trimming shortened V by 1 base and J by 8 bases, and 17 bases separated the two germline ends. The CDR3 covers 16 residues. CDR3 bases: TGTGCCAGCAGCTTAGGGGGGGCTCCCCGCGGCGAAAAACTGTTTTTT. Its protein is CASSLGGAPRGEKLFF.

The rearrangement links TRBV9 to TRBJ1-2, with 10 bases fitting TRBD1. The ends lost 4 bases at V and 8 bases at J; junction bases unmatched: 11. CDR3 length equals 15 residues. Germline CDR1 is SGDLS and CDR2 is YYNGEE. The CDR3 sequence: CASSPRTGGGRGYTF. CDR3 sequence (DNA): TGTGCCAGCAGCCCTCGGACAGGGGGAGGTAGGGGCTACACCTTC.

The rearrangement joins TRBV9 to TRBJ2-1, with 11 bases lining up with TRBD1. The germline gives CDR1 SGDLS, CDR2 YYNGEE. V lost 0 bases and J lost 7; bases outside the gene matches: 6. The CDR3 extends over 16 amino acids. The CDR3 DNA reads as TGTGCCAGCAGCGTAGATAGGACAGGGGGCGGAAATGAGCAGTTCTTC. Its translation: CASSVDRTGGGNEQFF.

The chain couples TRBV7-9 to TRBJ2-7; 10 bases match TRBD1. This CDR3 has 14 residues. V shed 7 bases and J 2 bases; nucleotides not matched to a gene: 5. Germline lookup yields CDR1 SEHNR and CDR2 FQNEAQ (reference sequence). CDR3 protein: CASNRDRGTYEQYF. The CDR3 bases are TGTGCCAGCAACCGGGACAGGGGTACCTACGAGCAGTACTTC.

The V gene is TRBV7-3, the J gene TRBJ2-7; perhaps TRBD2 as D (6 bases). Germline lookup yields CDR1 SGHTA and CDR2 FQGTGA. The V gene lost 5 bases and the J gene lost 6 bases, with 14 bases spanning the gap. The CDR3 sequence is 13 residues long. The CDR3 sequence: CASSPAGLIEQYF. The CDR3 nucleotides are TGTGCCAGCAGCCCCGCCGGACTAATCGAGCAGTACTTC. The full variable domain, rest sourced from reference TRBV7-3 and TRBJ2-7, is GAGVSQTPSNKVTEKGKYVELRCDPISGHTALYWYRQSLGQGPEFLIYFQGTGAADDSGLPNDRFFAVRPEGSVSTLKIQRTERGDSAVYLCASSPAGLIEQYFGPGTRLTVT.

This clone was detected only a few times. In DNA form, the CDR3 reads TGTGCCAGCAGTGACAACAGGGGATTGAGGCCAAATGAAAAACTGTTTTTT. As protein: CASSDNRGLRPNEKLFF. The J gene is TRBJ1-4, the V gene TRBV6-4, with 7 bases matching TRBD1. Unmatched junction bases numbered 11, after V lost 2 bases and J lost 5 bases. Germline V gene sequence: CDR1 MRHNA, CDR2 SNTAGT. The CDR3 totals 17 residues.

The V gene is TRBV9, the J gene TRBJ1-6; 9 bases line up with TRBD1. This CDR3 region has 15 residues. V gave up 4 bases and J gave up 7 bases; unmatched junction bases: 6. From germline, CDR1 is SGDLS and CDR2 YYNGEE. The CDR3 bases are TGTGCCAGCAGCCCCGAGGACAGGGGAAATTCACCCCTCCACTTT. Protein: CASSPEDRGNSPLHF.

CDR3 nucleotides: TGTGCCAGCAATATAGTAGTCCCGATATGCTCGGAATATGGCTACACCTTC. Its protein is CASNIVVPICSEYGYTF. The chain recombines TRBV21-1 with TRBJ1-2. TRBV21-1 is listed as a pseudogene. This CDR3 region has 17 residues.

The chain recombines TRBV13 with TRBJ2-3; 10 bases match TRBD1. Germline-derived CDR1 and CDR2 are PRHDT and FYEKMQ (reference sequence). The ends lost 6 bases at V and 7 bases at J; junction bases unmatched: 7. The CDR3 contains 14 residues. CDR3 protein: CASRGTGVKHTQYF. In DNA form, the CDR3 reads TGTGCCAGCAGAGGGACAGGGGTCAAACATACGCAGTATTTT.

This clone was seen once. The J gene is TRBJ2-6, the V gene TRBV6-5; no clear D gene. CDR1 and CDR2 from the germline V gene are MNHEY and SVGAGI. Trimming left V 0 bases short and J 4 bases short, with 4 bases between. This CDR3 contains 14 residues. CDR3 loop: CASSYSQGANVLTF. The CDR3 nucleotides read TGTGCCAGCAGTTACTCTCAGGGGGCCAACGTCCTGACTTTC.

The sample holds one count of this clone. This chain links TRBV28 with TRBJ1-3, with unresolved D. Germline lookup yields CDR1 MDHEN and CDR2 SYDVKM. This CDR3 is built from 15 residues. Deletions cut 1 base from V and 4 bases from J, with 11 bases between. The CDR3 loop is CASSLYVASGNTIYF. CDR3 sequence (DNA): TGTGCCAGCAGTTTATATGTGGCATCAGGAAACACCATATATTTT. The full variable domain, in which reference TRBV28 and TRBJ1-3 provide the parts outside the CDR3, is DVKVTQSSRYLVKRTGEKVFLECVQDMDHENMFWYRQDPGLGLRLIYFSYDVKMKEKGDIPEGYSVSREKKERFSLILESASTNQTSMYLCASSLYVASGNTIYFGEGSWLTVV.

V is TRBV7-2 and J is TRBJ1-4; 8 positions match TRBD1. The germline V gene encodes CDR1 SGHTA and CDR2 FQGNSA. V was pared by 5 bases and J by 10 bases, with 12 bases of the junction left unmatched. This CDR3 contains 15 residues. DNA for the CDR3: TGTGCCAGCAGCGGCCAGGGGGCGTCGTCGGGAAAACTGTTTTTT. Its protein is CASSGQGASSGKLFF.

This chain's CDR3 is CASSREILGEQYF. Here the CDR3 DNA reads TGCGCCAGCAGTCGGGAAATACTAGGGGAGCAGTACTTC. This sequence joins TRBV10-1 and TRBJ2-7; maybe TRBD2 (5 bases). There are 13 residues in the CDR3. V lost 5 bases and J 7 bases, leaving 15 bases between the germline ends. The V gene's germline CDR1 is WNHNN and CDR2 SYGVQD (reference sequence).

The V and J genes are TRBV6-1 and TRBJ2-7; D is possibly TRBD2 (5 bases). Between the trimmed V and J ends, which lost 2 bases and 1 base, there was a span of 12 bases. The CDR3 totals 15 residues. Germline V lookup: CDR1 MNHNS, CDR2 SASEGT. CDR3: CASSERGLGSYEQYF. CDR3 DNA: TGTGCCAGCAGTGAACGGGGTCTGGGATCCTACGAGCAGTACTTC.

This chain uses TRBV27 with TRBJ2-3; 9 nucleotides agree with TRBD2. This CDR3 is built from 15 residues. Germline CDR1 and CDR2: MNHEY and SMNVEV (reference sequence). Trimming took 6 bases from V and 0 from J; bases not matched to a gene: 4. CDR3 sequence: CASSLLAGSTDTQYF. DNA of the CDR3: TGTGCCAGCAGCCTACTAGCGGGTAGCACAGATACGCAGTATTTT.

The CDR3: CASSFWTAGNTIYF. CDR3 DNA: TGTGCCAGCAGCTTTTGGACGGCTGGAAACACCATATATTTT. The V and J genes are TRBV7-9 and TRBJ1-3; no clear D. The CDR3 runs 14 residues. Germline values: CDR1 SEHNR, CDR2 FQNEAQ (reference sequence). Trimming left V 3 bases short and J 2 bases short, with 8 bases between.

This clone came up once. CDR3 in amino acids: CATSRDQTSTYEQYF. CDR3 coding DNA: TGTGCCACCAGCAGAGATCAGACATCGACCTACGAGCAGTACTTC. This chain joins TRBV15 and TRBJ2-7; D call uncertain. The CDR3 runs 15 residues. From germline, CDR1 is LNHNV and CDR2 YYDKDF (reference sequence). The V and J ends lost 0 bases and 2 bases respectively, with 11 bases between them.

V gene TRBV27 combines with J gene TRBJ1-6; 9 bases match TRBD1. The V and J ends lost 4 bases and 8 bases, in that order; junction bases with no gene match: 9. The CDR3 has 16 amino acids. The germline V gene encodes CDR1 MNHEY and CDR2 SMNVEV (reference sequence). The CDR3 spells CASSSRDREVDSPLHF. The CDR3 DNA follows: TGTGCCAGCAGTTCCCGGGACAGGGAGGTCGATTCACCCCTCCACTTT.

The CDR3 here is CASAYRLGWEGSYEQYF. CDR3 nucleotides: TGTGCCAGCGCATATCGTCTCGGGTGGGAGGGCTCCTACGAGCAGTACTTC. This chain uses TRBV27 with TRBJ2-7, with 7 bases that match TRBD2. The CDR3 contains 17 residues. Germline CDR1 reads MNHEY; CDR2 reads SMNVEV (reference sequence). Losses at the gene ends were 8 bases for V and 0 bases for J; bases not matched to a gene: 16.

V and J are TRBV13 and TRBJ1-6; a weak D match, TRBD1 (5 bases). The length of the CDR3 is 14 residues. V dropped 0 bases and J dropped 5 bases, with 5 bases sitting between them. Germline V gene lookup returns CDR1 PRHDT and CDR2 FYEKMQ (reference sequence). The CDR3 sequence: CASSLGTDNSPLHF. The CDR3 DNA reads TGTGCCAGCAGCTTAGGGACAGATAATTCACCCCTCCACTTT.

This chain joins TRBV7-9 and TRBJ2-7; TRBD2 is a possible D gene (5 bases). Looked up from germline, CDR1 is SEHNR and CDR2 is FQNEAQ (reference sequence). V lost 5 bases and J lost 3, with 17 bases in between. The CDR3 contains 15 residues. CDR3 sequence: CASSPLLRVDYEQYF. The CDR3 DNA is TGTGCCAGCAGCCCCCTCTTGAGGGTAGACTACGAGCAGTACTTC.

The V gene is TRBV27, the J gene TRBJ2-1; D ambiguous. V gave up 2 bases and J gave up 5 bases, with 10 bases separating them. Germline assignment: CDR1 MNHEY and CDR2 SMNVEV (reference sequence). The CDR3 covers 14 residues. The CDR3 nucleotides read TGTGCCAGCAGTTTAGTCAGCAACGACAATGAGCAGTTCTTC. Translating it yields CASSLVSNDNEQFF.

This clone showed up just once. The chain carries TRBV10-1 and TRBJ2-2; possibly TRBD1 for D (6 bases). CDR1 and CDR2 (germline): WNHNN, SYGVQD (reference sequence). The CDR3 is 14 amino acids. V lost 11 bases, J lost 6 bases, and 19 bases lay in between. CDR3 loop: CAGPGGHPPGELFF. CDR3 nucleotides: TGCGCCGGTCCTGGGGGCCACCCCCCCGGGGAGCTGTTTTTT.

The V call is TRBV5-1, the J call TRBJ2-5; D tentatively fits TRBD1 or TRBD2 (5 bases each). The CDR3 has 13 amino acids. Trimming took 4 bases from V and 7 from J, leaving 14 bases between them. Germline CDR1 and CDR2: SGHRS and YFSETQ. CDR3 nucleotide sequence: TGCGCCAGCAGCGGGACCAATCCGGGGACCCAGTACTTC. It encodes CASSGTNPGTQYF.

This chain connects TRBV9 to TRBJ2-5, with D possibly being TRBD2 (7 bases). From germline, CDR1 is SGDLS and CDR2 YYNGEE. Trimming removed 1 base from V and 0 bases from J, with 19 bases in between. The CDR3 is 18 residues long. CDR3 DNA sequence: TGTGCCAGCAGCGTAACCCCCGGTGAGGGGGGGAACCAAGAGACCCAGTACTTC. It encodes CASSVTPGEGGNQETQYF.

As DNA, the CDR3 is TGTGCCAGCAGGGACCCCCGGGGGGCGATAAACTATGGCTACACCTTC. Residues: CASRDPRGAINYGYTF. The chain recombines TRBV28 with TRBJ1-2; the D gene is possibly TRBD1 (6 bases). V was pared by 6 bases and J by 2 bases, with 19 bases between. Germline V CDR1 and CDR2: MDHEN, SYDVKM. There are 16 residues in the CDR3.

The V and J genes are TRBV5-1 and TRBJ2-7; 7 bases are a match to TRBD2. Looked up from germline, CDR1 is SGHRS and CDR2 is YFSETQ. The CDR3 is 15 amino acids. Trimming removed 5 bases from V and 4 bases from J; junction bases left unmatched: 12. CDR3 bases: TGCGCCAGCAGATCGGCCGGGACGGGGGGTTACGAGCAGTACTTC. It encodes CASRSAGTGGYEQYF. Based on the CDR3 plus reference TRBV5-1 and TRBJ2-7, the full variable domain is KAGVTQTPRYLIKTRGQQVTLSCSPISGHRSVSWYQQTPGQGLQFLFEYFSETQRNKGNFPGRFSGRQFSNSRSEMNVSTLELGDSALYLCASRSAGTGGYEQYFGPGTRLTVT.